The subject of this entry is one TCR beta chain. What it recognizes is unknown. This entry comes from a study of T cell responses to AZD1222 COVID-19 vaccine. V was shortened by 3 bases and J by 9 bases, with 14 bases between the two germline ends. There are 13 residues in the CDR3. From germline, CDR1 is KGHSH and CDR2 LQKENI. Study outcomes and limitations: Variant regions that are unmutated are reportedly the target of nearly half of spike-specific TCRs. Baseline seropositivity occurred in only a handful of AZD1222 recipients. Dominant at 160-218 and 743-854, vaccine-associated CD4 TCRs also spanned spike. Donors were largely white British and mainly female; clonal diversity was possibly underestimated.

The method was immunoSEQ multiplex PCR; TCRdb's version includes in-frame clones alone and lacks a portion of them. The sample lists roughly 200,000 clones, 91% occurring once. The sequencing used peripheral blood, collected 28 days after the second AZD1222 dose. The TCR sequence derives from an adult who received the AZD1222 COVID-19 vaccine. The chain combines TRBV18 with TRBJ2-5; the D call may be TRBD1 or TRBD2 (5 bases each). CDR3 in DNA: TGTGCCAGCTCACCTGGACGGGGCAGGGCCCAGTACTTC. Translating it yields CASSPGRGRAQYF.